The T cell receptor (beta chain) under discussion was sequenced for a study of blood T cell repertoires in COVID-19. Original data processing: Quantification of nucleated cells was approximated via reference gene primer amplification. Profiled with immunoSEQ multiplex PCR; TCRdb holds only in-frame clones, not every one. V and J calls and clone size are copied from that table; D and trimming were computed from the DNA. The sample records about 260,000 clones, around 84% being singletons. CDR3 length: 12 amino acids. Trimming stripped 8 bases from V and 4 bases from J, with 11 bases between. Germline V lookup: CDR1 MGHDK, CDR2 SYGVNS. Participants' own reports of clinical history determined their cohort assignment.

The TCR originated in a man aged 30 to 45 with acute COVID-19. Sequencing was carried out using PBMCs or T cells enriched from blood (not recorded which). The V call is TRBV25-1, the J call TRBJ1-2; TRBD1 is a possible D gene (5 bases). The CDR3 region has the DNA TGTGCCAGCCGTCGGGGGGGCTATGGCTACACCTTC. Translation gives CASRRGGYGYTF.